This note documents a single T cell receptor (beta chain) sequence. The record originates from a study of PD-L1 blockade in urothelial cancer. The sample's time point: peripheral blood 6 weeks after treatment start. Measured with immunoSEQ multiplex PCR; TCRdb has only the in-frame clones, and not every one. Altogether roughly 120,000 clones are present, around 89% being singletons, with the ten largest covering about 1.8%. CDR1 and CDR2 from the germline V gene are KGHSH and LQKENI. The CDR3 totals 13 residues. V was pared by 5 bases and J by 8 bases, with 13 bases between. The specimen was PBMCs, collected around atezolizumab (anti-PD-L1) treatment. V gene TRBV18 combines with J gene TRBJ2-1; the D gene is possibly TRBD2 (5 bases). This receptor was taken from a man in his sixties with urothelial cancer. The CDR3 here is CASSGADGDEQFF. As DNA, the CDR3 is TGTGCCAGCTCAGGAGCGGATGGGGATGAGCAGTTCTTC.